The clone carrying this T cell receptor (beta chain) was seen a few times. Germline loops: CDR1 SEHNR, CDR2 FQNEAQ (reference sequence). The CDR3 sequence is 14 residues long. V was trimmed by 5 bases and J by 0 bases, leaving 8 bases between them. This sample stems from a study of somatic mutations in cytotoxic T cells in rheumatoid arthritis. The wider study: Patient blood (roughly 30 ml EDTA) was collected right after diagnosis, preceding any treatment. Certain T-cell populations stained with V beta antibodies were FACS-sorted to nearly 100% purity, and V beta1+ cells were TCRB-sequenced.

TCRdb keeps only in-frame clones here, not all; method: immunoSEQ multiplex PCR. The table has 15,000 or so clones, around 80% seen once. This sequence originates from a woman aged 50 to 60 with rheumatoid arthritis. The sample was CD8+ T cells sorted from blood. The chain uses TRBV7-9 and TRBJ1-3; the D gene is possibly TRBD1 (5 bases). The CDR3: CASSGTDSGNTIYF. For the CDR3, the DNA is TGTGCCAGCAGCGGGACGGACTCTGGAAACACCATATATTTT.